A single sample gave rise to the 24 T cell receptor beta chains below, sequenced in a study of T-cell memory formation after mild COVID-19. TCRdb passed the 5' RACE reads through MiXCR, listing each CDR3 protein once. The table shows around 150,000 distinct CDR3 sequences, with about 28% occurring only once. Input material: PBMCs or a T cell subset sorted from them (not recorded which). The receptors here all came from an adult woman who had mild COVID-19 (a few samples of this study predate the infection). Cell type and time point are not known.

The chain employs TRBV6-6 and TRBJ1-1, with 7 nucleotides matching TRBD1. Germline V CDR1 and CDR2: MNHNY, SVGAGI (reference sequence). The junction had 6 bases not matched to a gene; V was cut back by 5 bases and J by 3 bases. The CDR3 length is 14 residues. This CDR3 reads CASSHNTGDTEAFF. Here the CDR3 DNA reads TGTGCCAGCAGTCATAACACAGGGGACACTGAAGCTTTCTTT.

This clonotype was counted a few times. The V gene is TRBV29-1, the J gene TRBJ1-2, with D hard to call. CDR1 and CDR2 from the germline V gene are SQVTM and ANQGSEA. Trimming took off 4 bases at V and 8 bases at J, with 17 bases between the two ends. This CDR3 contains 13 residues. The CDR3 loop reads CSVVVGRFAGYTF. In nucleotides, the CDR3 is TGCAGCGTTGTAGTTGGCAGGTTTGCAGGCTACACCTTC.

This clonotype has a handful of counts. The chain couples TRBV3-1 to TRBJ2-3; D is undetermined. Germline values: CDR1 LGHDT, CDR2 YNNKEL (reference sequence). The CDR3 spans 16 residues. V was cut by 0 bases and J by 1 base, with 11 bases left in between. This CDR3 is CASSQDHTTGTDTQYF. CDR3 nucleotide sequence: TGTGCCAGCAGCCAAGACCACACCACGGGCACAGATACGCAGTATTTT.

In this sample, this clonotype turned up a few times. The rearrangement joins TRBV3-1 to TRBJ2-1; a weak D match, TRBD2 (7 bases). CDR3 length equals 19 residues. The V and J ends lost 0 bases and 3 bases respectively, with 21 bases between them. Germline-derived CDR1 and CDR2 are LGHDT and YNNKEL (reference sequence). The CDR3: CASSQDVLGRRDNYNEQFF. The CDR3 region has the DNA TGTGCCAGCAGCCAAGATGTACTCGGGAGGCGGGACAACTACAATGAGCAGTTCTTC.

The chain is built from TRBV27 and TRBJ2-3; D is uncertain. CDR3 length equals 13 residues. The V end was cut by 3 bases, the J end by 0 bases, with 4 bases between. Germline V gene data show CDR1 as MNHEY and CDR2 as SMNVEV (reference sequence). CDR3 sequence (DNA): TGTGCCAGCAGTTTCCAGAGCACAGATACGCAGTATTTT. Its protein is CASSFQSTDTQYF.

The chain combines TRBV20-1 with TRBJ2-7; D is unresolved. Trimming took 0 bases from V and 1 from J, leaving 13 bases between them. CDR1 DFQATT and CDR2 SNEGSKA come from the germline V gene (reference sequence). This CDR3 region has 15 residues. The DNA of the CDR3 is TGCAGTGCTAGAGATTCGGCGACTGCTTCCTACGAGCAGTACTTC. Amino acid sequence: CSARDSATASYEQYF.

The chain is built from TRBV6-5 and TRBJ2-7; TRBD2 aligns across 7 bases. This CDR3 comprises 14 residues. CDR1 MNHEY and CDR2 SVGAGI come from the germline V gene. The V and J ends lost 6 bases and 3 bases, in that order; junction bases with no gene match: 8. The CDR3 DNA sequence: TGTGCCAGCAGGTCGTCTAGCGGAAACTACGAGCAGTACTTC. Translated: CASRSSSGNYEQYF.

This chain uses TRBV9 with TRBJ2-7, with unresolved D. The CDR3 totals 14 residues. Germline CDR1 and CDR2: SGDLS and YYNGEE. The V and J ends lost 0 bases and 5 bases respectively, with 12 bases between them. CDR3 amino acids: CASSVEDRVNEQYF. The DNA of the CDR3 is TGTGCCAGCAGCGTAGAAGATAGGGTCAACGAGCAGTACTTC.

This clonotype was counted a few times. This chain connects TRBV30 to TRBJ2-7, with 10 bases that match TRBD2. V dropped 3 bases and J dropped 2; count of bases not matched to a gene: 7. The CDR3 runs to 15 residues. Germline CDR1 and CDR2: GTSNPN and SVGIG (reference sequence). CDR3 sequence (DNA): TGTGCCTGGAGGGGAGGACTAGCGGCTGCCTACGAGCAGTACTTC. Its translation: CAWRGGLAAAYEQYF.

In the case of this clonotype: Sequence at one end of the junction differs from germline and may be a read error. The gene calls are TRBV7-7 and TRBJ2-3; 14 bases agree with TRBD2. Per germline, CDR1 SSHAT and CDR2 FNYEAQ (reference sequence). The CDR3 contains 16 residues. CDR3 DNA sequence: TGTGCTAGCAGCCCGGGACTAGCGGGAGTCTCAGATACGCAGTATTTT. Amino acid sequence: CASSPGLAGVSDTQYF. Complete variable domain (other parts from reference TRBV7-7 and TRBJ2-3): GAGVSQSPRYKVTKRGQDVTLRCDPISSHATLYWYQQALGQGPEFLTYFNYEAQPDKSGLPSDRFSAERPEGSISTLTIQRTEQRDSAMYRCASSPGLAGVSDTQYFGPGTRLTVL.

CDR3 region: CASRPLLTDTQYF. The CDR3 DNA reads TGTGCCAGCAGACCTCTCCTCACAGATACGCAGTATTTT. The gene calls are TRBV12-3 or TRBV12-4 and TRBJ2-3; D not resolved. The CDR3 covers 13 residues. With 6 bases removed from V and 2 bases from J, the gap between germline ends came to 9 bases.

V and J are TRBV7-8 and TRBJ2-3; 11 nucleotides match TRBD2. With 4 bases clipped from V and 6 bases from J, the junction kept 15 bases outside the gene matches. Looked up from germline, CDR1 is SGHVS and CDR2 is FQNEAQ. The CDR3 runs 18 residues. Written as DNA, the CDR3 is TGTGCCAGCAGCTCACCGGGACTAGCGGCCATTCAGGGGGATACGCAGTATTTT. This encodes CASSSPGLAAIQGDTQYF.

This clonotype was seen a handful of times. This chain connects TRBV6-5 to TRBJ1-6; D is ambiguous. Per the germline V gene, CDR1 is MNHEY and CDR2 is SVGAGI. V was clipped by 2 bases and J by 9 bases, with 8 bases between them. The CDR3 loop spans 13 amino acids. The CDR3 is CASSYDNRSPLHF. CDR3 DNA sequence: TGTGCCAGCAGTTACGACAACCGTTCACCCCTCCACTTT.

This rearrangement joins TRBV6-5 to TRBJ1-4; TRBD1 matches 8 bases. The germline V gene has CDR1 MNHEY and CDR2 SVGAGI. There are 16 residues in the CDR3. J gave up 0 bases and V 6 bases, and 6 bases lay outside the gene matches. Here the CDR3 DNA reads TGTGCCAGCAGACCCGGACAGGGAGCAACTAATGAAAAACTGTTTTTT. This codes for CASRPGQGATNEKLFF.

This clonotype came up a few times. The CDR3 nucleotides are TGCGCCAGCAGTCAATTTGACACGCCGGGCAATCAGCCCCAGCATTTT. Amino acids: CASSQFDTPGNQPQHF. The chain links TRBV23-1 to TRBJ1-5; D unclear. TRBV23-1 is reported as an ORF; its role is uncertain. This CDR3 has 16 amino acids. V lost 1 base, J lost 2 bases, and 12 bases lay in between.

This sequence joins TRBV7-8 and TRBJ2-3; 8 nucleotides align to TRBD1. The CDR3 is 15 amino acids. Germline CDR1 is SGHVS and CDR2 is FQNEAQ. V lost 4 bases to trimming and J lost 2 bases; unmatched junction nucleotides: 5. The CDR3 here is CASSSVTGATDTQYF. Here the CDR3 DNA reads TGTGCCAGCAGCTCTGTGACAGGGGCCACAGATACGCAGTATTTT.

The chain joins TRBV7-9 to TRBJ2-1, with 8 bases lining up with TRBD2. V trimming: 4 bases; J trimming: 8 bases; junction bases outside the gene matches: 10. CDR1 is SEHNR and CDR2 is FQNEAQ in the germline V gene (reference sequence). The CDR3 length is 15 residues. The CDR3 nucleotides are TGTGCCAGCAGCTCAACTAGTGACGGGGGGGATGAGCAGTTCTTC. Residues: CASSSTSDGGDEQFF. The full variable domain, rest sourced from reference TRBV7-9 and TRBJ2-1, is DTGVSQNPRHKITKRGQNVTFRCDPISEHNRLYWYRQTLGQGPEFLTYFQNEAQLEKSRLLSDRFSAERPKGSFSTLEIQRTEQGDSAMYLCASSSTSDGGDEQFFGPGTRLTVL.

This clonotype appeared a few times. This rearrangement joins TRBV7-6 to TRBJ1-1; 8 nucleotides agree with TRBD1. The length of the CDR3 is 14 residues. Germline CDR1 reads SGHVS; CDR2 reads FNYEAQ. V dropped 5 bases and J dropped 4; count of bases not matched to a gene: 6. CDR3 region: CASSAFTGGTEAFF. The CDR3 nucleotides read TGTGCCAGCAGCGCCTTTACAGGGGGCACTGAAGCTTTCTTT.

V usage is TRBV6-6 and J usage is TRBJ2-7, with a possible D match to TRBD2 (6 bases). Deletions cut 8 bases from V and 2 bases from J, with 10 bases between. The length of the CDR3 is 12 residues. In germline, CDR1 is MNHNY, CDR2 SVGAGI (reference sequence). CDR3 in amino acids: CASGGGTYEQYF. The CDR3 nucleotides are TGTGCCAGCGGTGGGGGGACCTACGAGCAGTACTTC.

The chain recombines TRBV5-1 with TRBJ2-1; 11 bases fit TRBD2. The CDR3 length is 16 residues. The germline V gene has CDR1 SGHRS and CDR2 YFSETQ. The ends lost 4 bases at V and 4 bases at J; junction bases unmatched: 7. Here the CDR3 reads CASSPASGGSYNEQFF. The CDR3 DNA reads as TGCGCCAGCAGCCCGGCTAGCGGGGGGAGTTACAATGAGCAGTTCTTC.

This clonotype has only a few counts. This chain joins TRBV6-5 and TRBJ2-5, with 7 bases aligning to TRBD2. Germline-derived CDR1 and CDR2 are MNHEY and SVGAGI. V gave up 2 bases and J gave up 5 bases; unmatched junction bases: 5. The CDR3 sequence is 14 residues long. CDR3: CASSYGTGGETQYF. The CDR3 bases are TGTGCCAGCAGTTACGGGACGGGAGGCGAGACCCAGTACTTC.

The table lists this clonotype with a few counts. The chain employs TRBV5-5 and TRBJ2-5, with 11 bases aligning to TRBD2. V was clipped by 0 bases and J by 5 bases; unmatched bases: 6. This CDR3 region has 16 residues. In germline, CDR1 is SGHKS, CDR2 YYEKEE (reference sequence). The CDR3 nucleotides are TGTGCCAGCAGCTTGGGACTAGCGGGATATGTGGAGACCCAGTACTTC. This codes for CASSLGLAGYVETQYF.

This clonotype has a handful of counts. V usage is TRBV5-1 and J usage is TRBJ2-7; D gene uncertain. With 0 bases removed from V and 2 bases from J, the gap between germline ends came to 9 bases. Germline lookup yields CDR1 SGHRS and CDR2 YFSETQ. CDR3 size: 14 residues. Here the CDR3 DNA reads TGCGCCAGCAGCTTGGCGGGCAAGGCCTACGAGCAGTACTTC. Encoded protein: CASSLAGKAYEQYF.

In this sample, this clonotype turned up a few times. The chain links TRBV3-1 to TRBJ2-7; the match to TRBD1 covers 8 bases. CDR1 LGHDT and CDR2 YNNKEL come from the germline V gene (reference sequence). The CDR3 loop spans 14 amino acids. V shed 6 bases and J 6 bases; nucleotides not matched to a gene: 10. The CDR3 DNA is TGTGCCAGCAGTGAGCCCGGACAGGGAGCCGAGCAGTACTTC. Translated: CASSEPGQGAEQYF.